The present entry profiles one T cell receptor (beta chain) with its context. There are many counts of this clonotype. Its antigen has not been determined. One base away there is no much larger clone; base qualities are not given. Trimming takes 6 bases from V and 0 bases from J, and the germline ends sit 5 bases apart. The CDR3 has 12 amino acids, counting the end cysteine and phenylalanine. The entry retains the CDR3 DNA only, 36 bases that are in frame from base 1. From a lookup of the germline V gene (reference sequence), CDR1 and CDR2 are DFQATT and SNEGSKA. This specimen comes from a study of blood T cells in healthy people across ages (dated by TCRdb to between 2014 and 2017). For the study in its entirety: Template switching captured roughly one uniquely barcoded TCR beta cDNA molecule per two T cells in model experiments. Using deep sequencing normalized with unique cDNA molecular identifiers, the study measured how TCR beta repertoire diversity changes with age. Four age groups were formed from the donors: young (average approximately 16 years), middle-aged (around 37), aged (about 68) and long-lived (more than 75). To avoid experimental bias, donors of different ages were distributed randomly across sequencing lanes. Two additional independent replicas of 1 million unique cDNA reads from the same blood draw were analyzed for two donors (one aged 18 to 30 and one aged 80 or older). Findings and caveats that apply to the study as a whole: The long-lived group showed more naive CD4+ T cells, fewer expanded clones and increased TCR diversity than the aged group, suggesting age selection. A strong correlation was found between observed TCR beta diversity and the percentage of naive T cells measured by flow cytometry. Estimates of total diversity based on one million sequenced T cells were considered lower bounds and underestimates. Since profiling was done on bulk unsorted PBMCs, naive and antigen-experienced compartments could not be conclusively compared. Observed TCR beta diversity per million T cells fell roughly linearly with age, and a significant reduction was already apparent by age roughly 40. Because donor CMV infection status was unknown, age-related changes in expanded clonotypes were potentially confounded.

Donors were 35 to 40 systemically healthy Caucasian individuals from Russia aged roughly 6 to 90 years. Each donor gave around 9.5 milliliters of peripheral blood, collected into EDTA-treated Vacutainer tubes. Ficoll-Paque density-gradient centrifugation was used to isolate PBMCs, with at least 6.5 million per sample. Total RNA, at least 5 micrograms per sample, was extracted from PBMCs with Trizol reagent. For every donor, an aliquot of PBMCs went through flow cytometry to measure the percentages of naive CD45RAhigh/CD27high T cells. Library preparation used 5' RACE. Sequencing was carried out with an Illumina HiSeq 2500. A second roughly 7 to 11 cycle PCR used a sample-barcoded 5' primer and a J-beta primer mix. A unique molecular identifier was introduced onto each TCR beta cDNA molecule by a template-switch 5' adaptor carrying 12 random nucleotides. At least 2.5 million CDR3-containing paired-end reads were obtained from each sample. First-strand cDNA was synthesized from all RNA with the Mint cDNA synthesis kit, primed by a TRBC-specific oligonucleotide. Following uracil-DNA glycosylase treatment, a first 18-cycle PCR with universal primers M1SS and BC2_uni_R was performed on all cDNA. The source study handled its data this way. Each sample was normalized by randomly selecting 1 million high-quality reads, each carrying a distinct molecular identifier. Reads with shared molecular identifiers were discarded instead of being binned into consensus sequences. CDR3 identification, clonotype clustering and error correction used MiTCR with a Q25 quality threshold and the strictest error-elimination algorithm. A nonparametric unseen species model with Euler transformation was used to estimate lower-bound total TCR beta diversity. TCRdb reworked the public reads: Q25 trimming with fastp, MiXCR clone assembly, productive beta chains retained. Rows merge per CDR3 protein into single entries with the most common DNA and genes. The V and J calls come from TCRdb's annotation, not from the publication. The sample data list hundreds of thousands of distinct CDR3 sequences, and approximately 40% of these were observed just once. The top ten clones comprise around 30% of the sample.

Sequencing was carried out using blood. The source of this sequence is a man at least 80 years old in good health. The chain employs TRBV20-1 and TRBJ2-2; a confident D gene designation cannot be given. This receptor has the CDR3 CSARSNTGELFF. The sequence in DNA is TGCAGTGCGAGGTCGAACACCGGGGAGCTGTTTTTT.